These 23 T cell receptor beta chains share one sample of origin, sequenced in a study of blood T cells in healthy people across ages. It was with a sample-barcoded 5' primer and a J-beta primer mix that a second PCR of roughly 6 to 12 cycles was run. TCRdb re-derived calls from the 5' RACE reads in MiXCR, one entry per CDR3 protein. The table records 600,000 or so distinct CDR3 sequences, approximately 30% of them present only once. Material for sequencing was blood. The receptor source for this set is a woman of 80 years or more in good health.

This clonotype was recorded at least ten times. V gene TRBV20-1 combines with J gene TRBJ1-2, with 11 nucleotides matching TRBD1. CDR3 length equals 15 residues. The germline V gene encodes CDR1 DFQATT and CDR2 SNEGSKA (reference sequence). V was pared by 4 bases and J by 6 bases, with 10 bases of the junction left unmatched. CDR3 in DNA: TGCAGTGCTACGGGACAGGGGGTCGTTATCGATGGCTACACCTTC. This codes for CSATGQGVVIDGYTF.

This chain uses TRBV30 with TRBJ1-5; no reliable D call. V was trimmed by 0 bases and J by 0 bases, leaving 9 bases between them. Germline V gene lookup returns CDR1 GTSNPN and CDR2 SVGIG (reference sequence). CDR3 length equals 15 residues. CDR3 DNA: TGTGCCTGGAGTGTACGGCAGCATAGCAATCAGCCCCAGCATTTT. It codes for CAWSVRQHSNQPQHF.

As to this clonotype: A much larger clone differs by one base, so this may be a read error. This chain connects TRBV5-1 to TRBJ2-1; tentative D call: TRBD1 (5 bases). CDR1 is SGHRS and CDR2 is YFSETQ in the germline V gene. The CDR3 contains 14 residues. V gave up 3 bases and J gave up 5 bases, with 12 bases separating them. In nucleotides, the CDR3 is TGCGCCAGCAGCTGGGTTGACAGAGACAATGAGCAGTTCTTC. Its translation is CASSWVDRDNEQFF.

Concerning this clonotype itself: Since a much larger clone is just one base distant, this may be a read error. The V gene is TRBV20-1, the J gene TRBJ2-1; D is undetermined. The V gene's germline CDR1 is DFQATT and CDR2 SNEGSKA (reference sequence). The CDR3 covers 14 residues. The CDR3 protein is CRARSGFVYNEQFF. CDR3 bases: TGCAGAGCTAGGTCCGGGTTTGTCTACAATGAGCAGTTCTTC.

This clonotype was found many times. The chain carries TRBV2 and TRBJ1-1; TRBD1 is a possible D gene (5 bases). The CDR3 is made up of 13 amino acids. Trimming took off 9 bases at V and 8 bases at J, with 19 bases between the two ends. CDR1 and CDR2 (germline): SNHLY, FYNNEI. In DNA, the CDR3 is TGTGCCAGTGATTTCCGGGGGACCGGAGAAGCTTTCTTT. Encoded protein: CASDFRGTGEAFF.

This clonotype has at least ten counts. The gene calls are TRBV6-1 and TRBJ2-7; D gene ambiguous. The ends were cut back, 4 bases at V and 3 bases at J, with 7 bases in the middle. CDR1 and CDR2 from the germline V gene are MNHNS and SASEGT. This CDR3 contains 12 residues. The CDR3 is CASSVILYEQYF. The CDR3 nucleotides read TGTGCCAGCAGTGTCATTCTCTACGAGCAGTACTTC.

Ten or more counts support this clonotype. V and J are TRBV9 and TRBJ2-1; no firm D call. V gave up 5 bases and J gave up 0 bases, with 12 bases separating them. Germline V CDR1 and CDR2: SGDLS, YYNGEE. The CDR3 is 15 amino acids. In DNA form, the CDR3 reads TGTGCCAGCAGTGCCCTGACGGGCTCCTACAATGAGCAGTTCTTC. Its translation: CASSALTGSYNEQFF.

This clonotype was counted many times. The chain has TRBV12-3 or TRBV12-4 and TRBJ2-7, with 10 bases identical to TRBD1. The CDR3 is made up of 15 amino acids. V dropped 7 bases and J dropped 7; count of bases not matched to a gene: 13. The CDR3 loop reads CASTMTGGTLGEQYF. DNA for the CDR3: TGTGCCAGCACTATGACAGGGGGCACCCTAGGGGAGCAGTACTTC.

Comments on this clonotype: Its ends do not fully match the called genes, so a read error is possible. V gene TRBV4-2 combines with J gene TRBJ1-4, with D perhaps matching TRBD1 (5 bases). Germline lookup yields CDR1 LGHNA and CDR2 YNFKEQ. The CDR3 consists of 16 residues. Written as DNA, the CDR3 is TGTGCCAGCAGCCCGAGGGGCCGTGCAACTAATGGAAAACTGTTTTTT. Protein product: CASSPRGRATNGKLFF.

This chain connects TRBV20-1 to TRBJ2-4; TRBD1 is a possible D gene (6 bases). Trimming shortened V by 6 bases and J by 7 bases, and 16 bases separated the two germline ends. Germline CDR1 is DFQATT and CDR2 is SNEGSKA (reference sequence). CDR3 length: 13 residues. CDR3 in DNA: TGCAGTGCCACGGGCCAGGGGCCCAACATTCAGTACTTC. Residues: CSATGQGPNIQYF.

V and J are TRBV20-1 and TRBJ1-5; D uncertain. Germline values: CDR1 DFQATT, CDR2 SNEGSKA (reference sequence). With 4 bases removed from V and 0 bases from J, the gap between germline ends came to 16 bases. The CDR3 has 16 amino acids. CDR3: CSAIRASLYSNQPQHF. CDR3 DNA: TGCAGTGCTATACGTGCCTCCCTTTATAGCAATCAGCCCCAGCATTTT.

CDR3 sequence: CASSLRRVRGGVQYF. The CDR3 DNA sequence: TGTGCCAGCAGTTTACGGAGGGTGAGGGGGGGGGTGCAGTATTTT. The chain has TRBV12-3 or TRBV12-4 and TRBJ2-3, with D maybe TRBD2 (7 bases). V lost 2 bases and J 11 bases, leaving 20 bases between the germline ends. The CDR3 has 15 amino acids.

This clonotype was seen many times. The chain employs TRBV2 and TRBJ2-5; D is ambiguous. Germline CDR1 reads SNHLY; CDR2 reads FYNNEI. Trimming removed 4 bases from V and 2 bases from J, with 8 bases in between. The CDR3 loop spans 13 amino acids. CDR3 in DNA: TGTGCCAGCAGTGTTGAATTTCAAGAGACCCAGTACTTC. Its protein is CASSVEFQETQYF.

With regard to this clonotype: This may be a read error, as it is one base from a much larger clone. The rearrangement uses TRBV20-1 and TRBJ2-7, with 7 bases fitting TRBD1. CDR1 and CDR2 from the germline V gene are DFQATT and SNEGSKA (reference sequence). J gave up 3 bases and V 4 bases, and 9 bases lay outside the gene matches. This CDR3 region has 14 residues. In DNA, the CDR3 is TGCAGTGCTAAGACAGGGATCGGATACTACGAGCAGTACTTC. It translates to CSAKTGIGYYEQYF.

This clonotype turned up a few times. One end of the junction does not line up with germline, which may come from a read error. The chain recombines TRBV6-1 with TRBJ1-2, with 8 bases that match TRBD1. Germline assignment: CDR1 MNHNS and CDR2 SASEGT. The CDR3 contains 14 residues. The CDR3 protein is CTSSDSGAGGGYTF. CDR3 sequence (DNA): TGTACCAGCAGTGACTCAGGGGCAGGGGGCGGCTACACCTTC.

This clonotype occurred many times. V usage is TRBV15 and J usage is TRBJ2-7, with 7 nucleotides matching TRBD1. This CDR3 spans 13 amino acids. Germline CDR1 reads LNHNV; CDR2 reads YYDKDF (reference sequence). V lost 5 bases and J lost 3; bases outside the gene matches: 4. This chain's CDR3 is CATSWNRGYEQYF. Here the CDR3 DNA reads TGTGCCACCAGCTGGAACAGGGGCTACGAGCAGTACTTC.

This clonotype was counted many times. The chain joins TRBV5-1 to TRBJ1-2; tentatively, D is TRBD1 (5 bases). Trimming stripped 3 bases from V and 0 bases from J, with 15 bases between. There are 16 residues in the CDR3. The germline V gene encodes CDR1 SGHRS and CDR2 YFSETQ. The CDR3, as DNA: TGCGCCAGCAGCTCCCTGGGGACTCCATCTAACTATGGCTACACCTTC. Protein sequence: CASSSLGTPSNYGYTF. The variable domain in full, with the rest retrieved from reference TRBV5-1 and TRBJ1-2, is KAGVTQTPRYLIKTRGQQVTLSCSPISGHRSVSWYQQTPGQGLQFLFEYFSETQRNKGNFPGRFSGRQFSNSRSEMNVSTLELGDSALYLCASSSLGTPSNYGYTFGSGTRLTVV.

This clonotype was recorded many times. CDR3 sequence reads: CASSQTKGAGYTF. The CDR3 region has the DNA TGTGCCAGCAGCCAAACCAAGGGGGCCGGCTACACCTTC. V gene TRBV3-1 combines with J gene TRBJ1-2; 7 nucleotides line up with TRBD1. Trimming cost V 2 bases and J 8 bases; bases outside gene matches: 5. CDR3 size: 13 residues. Per the germline V gene, CDR1 is LGHDT and CDR2 is YNNKEL (reference sequence).

This clonotype came up many times. In DNA, the CDR3 is TGTGCCACCAGTGCCGCAGCGGGGGGGTCCTACAATGAGCAGTTCTTC. This sequence encodes CATSAAAGGSYNEQFF. The V gene is TRBV24-1, the J gene TRBJ2-1; 10 bases are shared with TRBD2. The V gene end was trimmed by 5 bases and the J gene end by 1 base; junction bases not matched to a gene: 4. The germline V gene encodes CDR1 KGHDR and CDR2 SFDVKD. There are 16 residues in the CDR3.

The CDR3 bases are TGTGCCAGCAGTTTTAGGGGCACTGGAAACACCATATATTTT. Its protein is CASSFRGTGNTIYF. This chain joins TRBV6-5 and TRBJ1-3, with D possibly being TRBD1 (5 bases). Germline V gene data show CDR1 as MNHEY and CDR2 as SVGAGI. This CDR3 has 14 amino acids. Trimming cost V 4 bases and J 2 bases, with 9 bases left between them.

This clonotype was seen at least ten times. J is TRBJ2-5 and V is TRBV25-1; perhaps TRBD2 as D (6 bases). The V gene's germline CDR1 is MGHDK and CDR2 SYGVNS. The V end was cut by 0 bases, the J end by 5 bases, with 10 bases between. The CDR3 has 14 amino acids. DNA of the CDR3: TGTGCCAGCAGTGAATATAGCGGTGTCGAGACCCAGTACTTC. Amino acid sequence: CASSEYSGVETQYF.

The chain employs TRBV10-3 and TRBJ2-5; TRBD2 aligns across 8 bases. Trimming at V came to 11 bases and at J to 6 bases, leaving 11 bases not matched to a gene. Per germline, CDR1 ENHRY and CDR2 SYGVKD. The CDR3 is 13 amino acids. As DNA, the CDR3 is TGTGCCGTGGGGGATGGACTAGCAAAGACCCAGTACTTC. Its protein product is CAVGDGLAKTQYF.

This clonotype was seen more than once but under ten times. This chain uses TRBV9 with TRBJ2-2; possibly TRBD2 for D (7 bases). CDR3 length equals 13 residues. V dropped 5 bases and J dropped 6 bases, with 11 bases sitting between them. CDR1 and CDR2 (germline): SGDLS, YYNGEE. The CDR3 DNA reads TGTGCCAGCAGGGGGGGGGCCGCCGGGGAGCTGTTTTTT. As protein: CASRGGAAGELFF.